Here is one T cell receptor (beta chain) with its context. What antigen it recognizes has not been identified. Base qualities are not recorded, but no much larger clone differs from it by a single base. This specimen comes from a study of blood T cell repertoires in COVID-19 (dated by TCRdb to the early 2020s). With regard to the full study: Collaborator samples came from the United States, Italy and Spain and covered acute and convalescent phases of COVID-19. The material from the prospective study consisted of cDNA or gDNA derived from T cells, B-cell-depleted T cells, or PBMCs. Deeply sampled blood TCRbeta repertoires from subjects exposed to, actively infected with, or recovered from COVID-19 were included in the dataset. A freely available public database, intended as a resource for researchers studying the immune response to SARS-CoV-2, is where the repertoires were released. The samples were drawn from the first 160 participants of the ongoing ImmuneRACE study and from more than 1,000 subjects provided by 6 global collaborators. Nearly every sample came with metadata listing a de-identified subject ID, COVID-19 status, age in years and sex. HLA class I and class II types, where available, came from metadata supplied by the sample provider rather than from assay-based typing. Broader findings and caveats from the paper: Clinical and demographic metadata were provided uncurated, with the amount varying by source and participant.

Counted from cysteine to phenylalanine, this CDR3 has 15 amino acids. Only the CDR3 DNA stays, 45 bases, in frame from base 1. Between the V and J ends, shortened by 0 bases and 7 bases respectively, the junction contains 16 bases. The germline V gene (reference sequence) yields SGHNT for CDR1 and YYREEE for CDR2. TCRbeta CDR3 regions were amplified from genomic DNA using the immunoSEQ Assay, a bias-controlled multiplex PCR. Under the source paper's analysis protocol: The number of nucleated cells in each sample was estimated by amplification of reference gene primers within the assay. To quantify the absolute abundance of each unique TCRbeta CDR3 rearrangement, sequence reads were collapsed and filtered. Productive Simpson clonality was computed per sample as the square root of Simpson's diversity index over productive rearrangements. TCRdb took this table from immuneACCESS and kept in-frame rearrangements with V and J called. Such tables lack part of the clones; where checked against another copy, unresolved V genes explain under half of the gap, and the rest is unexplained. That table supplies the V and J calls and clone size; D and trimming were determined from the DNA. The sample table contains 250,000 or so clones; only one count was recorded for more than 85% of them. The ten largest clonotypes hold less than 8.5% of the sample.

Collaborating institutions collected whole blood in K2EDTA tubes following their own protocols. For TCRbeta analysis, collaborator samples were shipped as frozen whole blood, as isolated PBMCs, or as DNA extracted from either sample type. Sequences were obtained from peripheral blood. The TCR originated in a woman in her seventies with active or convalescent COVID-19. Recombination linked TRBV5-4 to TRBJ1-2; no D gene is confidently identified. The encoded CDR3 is CASSLESSAVGGYTF. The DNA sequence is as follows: TGTGCCAGCAGCTTGGAATCCTCCGCTGTCGGTGGCTACACCTTC.